A single sample gave rise to the 29 T cell receptor beta chains below, sequenced in a study of blood T cell repertoires in COVID-19. Data came from immunoSEQ multiplex PCR; TCRdb stores just in-frame clones and leaves some out. This sample yields fewer than 450,000 clones, of which less than 95% are seen a single time; 0.6% to 0.7% belongs to the top ten. Sample: PBMCs or T cells enriched from blood (not recorded which). These receptors all come from a man between 18 and 35 years old who had recovered from COVID-19.

The chain recombines TRBV5-1 with TRBJ2-1; 7 bases match TRBD2. The CDR3 extends over 15 amino acids. Per germline, CDR1 SGHRS and CDR2 YFSETQ. V trimming: 0 bases; J trimming: 9 bases; junction bases outside the gene matches: 9. DNA of the CDR3: TGCGCCAGCAGCTTGGAGAGTAGCGGGCGTGGTGAGCAGTTCTTC. Amino acids: CASSLESSGRGEQFF. Looking up the rest from reference TRBV5-1 and TRBJ2-1 gives the full variable domain: KAGVTQTPRYLIKTRGQQVTLSCSPISGHRSVSWYQQTPGQGLQFLFEYFSETQRNKGNFPGRFSGRQFSNSRSEMNVSTLELGDSALYLCASSLESSGRGEQFFGPGTRLTVL.

This chain joins TRBV30 and TRBJ1-2; no reliable D call. Trimming shortened V by 6 bases and J by 0 bases, and 11 bases separated the two germline ends. This CDR3 spans 13 amino acids. Germline values: CDR1 GTSNPN, CDR2 SVGIG (reference sequence). CDR3 nucleotide sequence: TGTGCCTGTACAGAAAGCACTAACTATGGCTACACCTTC. This translates into CACTESTNYGYTF.

This chain uses TRBV10-3 with TRBJ2-1; 7 bases are a match to TRBD1. Germline CDR1 is ENHRY and CDR2 is SYGVKD. The V segment lost 2 bases and the J segment 0 bases; nucleotides outside the gene matches: 4. The CDR3 contains 16 residues. CDR3 sequence (DNA): TGTGCCATCAGTGAGCTGACAGGGCCCTCCTACAATGAGCAGTTCTTC. This encodes CAISELTGPSYNEQFF.

The CDR3 loop reads CASSAGTSEKYNEQFF. The CDR3 DNA follows: TGTGCCAGCAGCGCCGGGACTAGCGAGAAATACAATGAGCAGTTCTTC. The chain recombines TRBV7-9 with TRBJ2-1, with TRBD2 matching over 10 bases. The CDR3 runs 16 residues. Germline CDR1 and CDR2: SEHNR and FQNEAQ (reference sequence). V trimming: 5 bases; J trimming: 4 bases; junction bases outside the gene matches: 8.

This chain links TRBV9 with TRBJ1-5; D gene uncertain. The germline gives CDR1 SGDLS, CDR2 YYNGEE. V lost 5 bases and J 0 bases, leaving 9 bases between the germline ends. This CDR3 comprises 14 residues. In nucleotides, the CDR3 is TGTGCCAGCAGTCCTGAACATAGCAATCAGCCCCAGCATTTT. The encoded protein is CASSPEHSNQPQHF. Based on the CDR3 plus reference TRBV9 and TRBJ1-5, the full variable domain is DSGVTQTPKHLITATGQRVTLRCSPRSGDLSVYWYQQSLDQGLQFLIQYYNGEERAKGNILERFSAQQFPDLHSELNLSSLELGDSALYFCASSPEHSNQPQHFGDGTRLSIL.

This clone was seen only once. This chain links TRBV4-1 with TRBJ1-1; TRBD1 aligns across 8 bases. Losses at the gene ends were 2 bases for V and 7 bases for J; bases not matched to a gene: 9. The CDR3 has 15 residues. Germline V gene lookup returns CDR1 MGHRA and CDR2 YSYEKL. CDR3 DNA sequence: TGCGCCAGCAGCCAATTACCGGGACAGGTGATTGAAGCTTTCTTT. Its protein product is CASSQLPGQVIEAFF.

The CDR3 loop is CASSDGTVETQYF. In DNA form, the CDR3 reads TGTGCCAGCAGTGATGGGACAGTGGAGACCCAGTACTTC. The chain links TRBV25-1 to TRBJ2-5; 7 bases align to TRBD1. Germline CDR1 is MGHDK and CDR2 is SYGVNS. There are 13 residues in the CDR3. The J segment lost 5 bases and the V segment lost 3 bases, leaving 3 bases of the junction unmatched.

V usage is TRBV11-1 and J usage is TRBJ2-5; 7 nucleotides line up with TRBD2. V was clipped by 3 bases and J by 3 bases; unmatched bases: 7. The length of the CDR3 is 15 residues. Germline CDR1 is SGHAT and CDR2 is FQDESV (reference sequence). CDR3 residues: CASSFRHSGEETQYF. The DNA of the CDR3 is TGTGCCAGCAGCTTTCGTCACAGCGGGGAAGAGACCCAGTACTTC.

The chain employs TRBV27 and TRBJ1-6; weak D call: TRBD1 (6 bases). The V gene's germline CDR1 is MNHEY and CDR2 SMNVEV (reference sequence). This CDR3 contains 15 residues. V lost 4 bases to trimming and J lost 2 bases, with 9 bases between them. The CDR3 DNA is TGTGCCAGCAGTTCGGACAGAACCTATAATTCACCCCTCCACTTT. Its protein is CASSSDRTYNSPLHF.

The J gene is TRBJ2-7, the V gene TRBV6-5; 10 nucleotides line up with TRBD1. V lost 6 bases, J lost 3 bases, and 5 bases stayed unmatched. In germline, CDR1 is MNHEY, CDR2 SVGAGI. This CDR3 comprises 14 residues. The CDR3 here is CASRYGTGDYEQYF. The CDR3, as DNA: TGTGCCAGCAGGTACGGGACAGGGGACTACGAGCAGTACTTC.

In this sample, this clone turned up a few times. This sequence joins TRBV19 and TRBJ1-5; no definite D call. CDR3 length equals 14 residues. From germline, CDR1 is LNHDA and CDR2 SQIVND (reference sequence). V was clipped by 7 bases and J by 12 bases, with 22 bases between them. The CDR3 protein is CASTSVGPEVVQHF. The CDR3 region has the DNA TGTGCCAGTACCAGTGTAGGGCCGGAGGTAGTCCAGCATTTT.

The genes are TRBV4-1 and TRBJ1-2; 9 nucleotides align to TRBD1. CDR1 is MGHRA, CDR2 YSYEKL, per germline. This CDR3 region has 14 residues. V dropped 2 bases and J dropped 3; count of bases not matched to a gene: 1. CDR3 in amino acids: CASSQRTGDYGYTF. CDR3 in DNA: TGCGCCAGCAGCCAAAGGACAGGGGACTATGGCTACACCTTC.

This clone was picked up a small number of times. V is TRBV29-1 and J is TRBJ2-1; 7 bases fit TRBD2. In germline, CDR1 is SQVTM, CDR2 ANQGSEA. CDR3 length: 14 amino acids. Trimming cost V 4 bases and J 3 bases; bases outside gene matches: 6. The chain's CDR3 is CSVATSAGYNEQFF. In DNA form, the CDR3 reads TGCAGCGTTGCCACTAGCGCAGGCTACAATGAGCAGTTCTTC.

The J gene is TRBJ2-1, the V gene TRBV5-1, with 9 nucleotides matching TRBD2. The CDR3 runs to 15 residues. Unmatched junction bases numbered 6, after V lost 4 bases and J lost 4 bases. From germline, CDR1 is SGHRS and CDR2 YFSETQ. In nucleotides, the CDR3 is TGCGCCAGCAGCCTCTCTAGCGGGACTTACAATGAGCAGTTCTTC. The encoded protein is CASSLSSGTYNEQFF. Combining the CDR3 with reference TRBV5-1 and TRBJ2-1 gives the whole variable domain KAGVTQTPRYLIKTRGQQVTLSCSPISGHRSVSWYQQTPGQGLQFLFEYFSETQRNKGNFPGRFSGRQFSNSRSEMNVSTLELGDSALYLCASSLSSGTYNEQFFGPGTRLTVL.

The chain couples TRBV3-1 (or the pseudogene TRBV3-2) to TRBJ2-2, with 7 bases matching TRBD1. CDR3 size: 18 residues. CDR1 LGHDT and CDR2 YNNKEL come from the germline V gene (reference sequence). V lost 6 bases, J lost 6 bases, and 19 bases stayed unmatched. The CDR3 loop is CASRAPPRQGGKSGELFF. The CDR3 DNA is TGTGCCAGCAGGGCCCCTCCCCGACAGGGCGGAAAGTCCGGGGAGCTGTTTTTT.

V usage is TRBV7-2 and J usage is TRBJ2-1; D gene uncertain. The ends were cut back, 6 bases at V and 4 bases at J, with 16 bases in the middle. This CDR3 contains 15 residues. CDR1 is SGHTA and CDR2 is FQGNSA in the germline V gene. CDR3 sequence: CASSLNQIPYNEQFF. CDR3 nucleotide sequence: TGTGCCAGCAGTCTTAACCAGATTCCGTACAATGAGCAGTTCTTC.

In its sample, this clone was seen once. The chain is built from TRBV19 and TRBJ1-5, with TRBD1 matching over 9 bases. The CDR3 length is 15 residues. In germline, CDR1 is LNHDA, CDR2 SQIVND (reference sequence). The V and J ends lost 6 bases and 5 bases, in that order; junction bases with no gene match: 8. The CDR3 DNA follows: TGTGCCAGTAGCCGAGAGACAGGGGGGTATCAGCCCCAGCATTTT. This codes for CASSRETGGYQPQHF.

This chain connects TRBV7-8 to TRBJ2-5; D unresolved. This CDR3 has 11 amino acids. Trimming took off 5 bases at V and 9 bases at J, with 10 bases between the two ends. CDR1 and CDR2 from the germline V gene are SGHVS and FQNEAQ. CDR3 sequence reads: CASSPGVAQYF. CDR3 nucleotides: TGTGCCAGCAGCCCAGGTGTAGCCCAGTACTTC.

V and J are TRBV5-1 and TRBJ2-1, with TRBD2 matching 11 bases. The CDR3 loop spans 13 amino acids. The ends lost 2 bases at V and 9 bases at J; junction bases unmatched: 1. Per the germline V gene, CDR1 is SGHRS and CDR2 is YFSETQ. DNA for the CDR3: TGCGCCAGCAGCTTAACTAGCGGGAGTGAGCAGTTCTTC. It is translated as CASSLTSGSEQFF.

The chain combines TRBV5-1 with TRBJ2-3, with TRBD1 identical over 9 bases. Germline-derived CDR1 and CDR2 are SGHRS and YFSETQ. V was pared by 3 bases and J by 6 bases, with 5 bases of the junction left unmatched. This CDR3 has 14 amino acids. CDR3 loop: CASSSTGGMDTQYF. The CDR3 DNA is TGCGCCAGCAGCTCCACAGGGGGCATGGATACGCAGTATTTT.

The chain has TRBV11-3 and TRBJ2-5; possible D gene TRBD2, 6 bases. Germline values: CDR1 SGHNT, CDR2 YENEEA. This CDR3 has 13 residues. Trimming stripped 2 bases from V and 10 bases from J, with 14 bases between. The CDR3 sequence is CASSLSKWRDQYF. The CDR3 coding sequence is TGTGCCAGCAGCTTATCAAAGTGGCGGGACCAGTACTTC.

As DNA, the CDR3 is TGTGCCAGCAGCGGGACAGGGGCCTATAATTCACCCCTCCACTTT. It yields the protein CASSGTGAYNSPLHF. The rearrangement uses TRBV6-5 and TRBJ1-6; 10 bases agree with TRBD1. The CDR3 is 15 residues long. The V gene's germline CDR1 is MNHEY and CDR2 SVGAGI. V was clipped by 6 bases and J by 2 bases; unmatched bases: 1.

The chain has TRBV10-3 and TRBJ1-1; maybe TRBD1 (6 bases). The germline V gene has CDR1 ENHRY and CDR2 SYGVKD. The V gene lost 0 bases and the J gene lost 4 bases, with 15 bases spanning the gap. The CDR3 sequence is 16 residues long. CDR3 in amino acids: CAISESQTGRSTEAFF. The CDR3 coding sequence is TGTGCCATCAGTGAGTCTCAGACAGGTAGGAGCACTGAAGCTTTCTTT.

The gene calls are TRBV9 and TRBJ1-5; tentatively, D is TRBD1 (6 bases). From germline, CDR1 is SGDLS and CDR2 YYNGEE. V lost 4 bases, J lost 7 bases, and 18 bases lay in between. There are 15 residues in the CDR3. The CDR3 reads CASSPAGGARQPQHF. For the CDR3, the DNA is TGTGCCAGCAGCCCTGCGGGGGGGGCCAGACAGCCCCAGCATTTT.

The rearrangement uses TRBV10-2 and TRBJ1-1; D is uncertain. This CDR3 spans 13 amino acids. CDR1 is WSHSY, CDR2 SAAADI, per germline. The chain's CDR3 is CSTEAGGATEAFF. The CDR3 DNA sequence: TGCTCAACCGAAGCGGGAGGTGCCACTGAAGCTTTCTTT.

This rearrangement joins TRBV7-3 to TRBJ2-3, with TRBD2 matching 7 bases. V was clipped by 10 bases and J by 4 bases; unmatched bases: 11. The CDR3 consists of 14 residues. The germline gives CDR1 SGHTA, CDR2 FQGTGA. The chain's CDR3 is CATKGREWADTQYF. The CDR3 region has the DNA TGTGCCACGAAGGGGCGGGAGTGGGCAGATACGCAGTATTTT.

The V gene is TRBV6-5, the J gene TRBJ1-1; 7 nucleotides align to TRBD1. The CDR3 length is 11 residues. From germline, CDR1 is MNHEY and CDR2 SVGAGI. V was clipped by 7 bases and J by 11 bases; unmatched bases: 7. The DNA for the CDR3 is TGTGCCAGCAATCTCGGCAGGGGGGCTTTCTTT. Translated, it gives CASNLGRGAFF.

The chain joins TRBV5-1 to TRBJ2-1, with D maybe TRBD2 (6 bases). This CDR3 spans 12 amino acids. V was pared by 5 bases and J by 9 bases, with 12 bases between. CDR1 is SGHRS, CDR2 YFSETQ, per germline. CDR3 bases: TGCGCCAGCAGTGTCGGAGGGGTTGAGCAGTTCTTC. Its protein product is CASSVGGVEQFF.

This chain links TRBV5-5 with TRBJ1-6; 10 bases are a match to TRBD1. Trimming removed 5 bases from V and 7 bases from J; junction bases left unmatched: 3. Germline lookup yields CDR1 SGHKS and CDR2 YYEKEE (reference sequence). This CDR3 region has 14 residues. Here the CDR3 DNA reads TGTGCCAGCAGATGGGGACAGGGGAATTCACCCCTCCACTTT. Amino acids: CASRWGQGNSPLHF.